These 3 T cell receptor beta chains were all obtained from the same sample, sequenced in a study of blood T cell repertoires in COVID-19. Profiling relied on immunoSEQ multiplex PCR, and the TCRdb table lists in-frame clones only, not all of them. Counted here are 200,000 to 300,000 clones, 60% to 75% occurring once; the ten biggest clones make up about 3.5%. Sequenced sample: peripheral blood. These receptors were obtained from a woman aged 80 or older with acute or convalescent COVID-19.

The chain joins TRBV7-2 to TRBJ2-3; TRBD2 agrees at 9 bases. This CDR3 comprises 16 residues. CDR1 is SGHTA, CDR2 FQGNSA, per germline. V lost 4 bases to trimming and J lost 2 bases; unmatched junction nucleotides: 7. The CDR3 sequence: CASSSLAGSFTDTQYF. The DNA for the CDR3 is TGTGCCAGCAGCTCCCTAGCGGGGTCATTCACAGATACGCAGTATTTT.

CDR3 DNA sequence: TGTGCCAGCAGCGCCTGGACAGGGGAGGACACTGAAGCTTTCTTT. This gives the protein CASSAWTGEDTEAFF. The gene calls are TRBV5-6 and TRBJ1-1, with 9 bases that match TRBD1. The length of the CDR3 is 15 residues. The germline gives CDR1 SGHDT, CDR2 YYEEEE. After removal of 4 bases from V and 3 bases from J, the junction contained 7 bases not matched to a gene.

The chain carries TRBV6-2 or TRBV6-3 and TRBJ2-2; TRBD2 matches 13 bases. J was trimmed by 0 bases and V by 0 bases; bases with no gene match: 4. This CDR3 region has 19 residues. CDR1 is MNHEY and CDR2 is SVGEGT in the germline V gene. The CDR3 here is CASSYSRLAGGSNTGELFF. Here the CDR3 DNA reads TGTGCCAGCAGTTACTCGAGACTAGCGGGAGGCTCGAACACCGGGGAGCTGTTTTTT.